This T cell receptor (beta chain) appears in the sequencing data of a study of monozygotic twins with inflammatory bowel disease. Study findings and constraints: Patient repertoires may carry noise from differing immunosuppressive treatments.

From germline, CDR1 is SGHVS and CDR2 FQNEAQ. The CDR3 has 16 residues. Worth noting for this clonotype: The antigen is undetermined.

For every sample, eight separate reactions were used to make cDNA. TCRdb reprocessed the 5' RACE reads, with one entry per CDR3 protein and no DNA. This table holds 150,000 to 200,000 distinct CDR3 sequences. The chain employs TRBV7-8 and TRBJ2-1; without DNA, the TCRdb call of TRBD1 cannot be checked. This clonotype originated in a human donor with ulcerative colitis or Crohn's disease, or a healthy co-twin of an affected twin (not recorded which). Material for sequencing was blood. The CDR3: CASSLVGQGSYNEQFF.